These 3 T cell receptor beta chains came from one sample sequenced in a study of T cells in Graves' hyperthyroidism and ophthalmopathy. Amplified TCR beta CDR3 regions derived from RNA transcripts. In the first-round RT-PCR of the TCR CDR3, the HTBI primer set was used. MiXCR, applied by TCRdb to the multiplex PCR reads, yields one record per CDR3 protein. The table has around 300,000 distinct CDR3 sequences, approximately 14% seen once. The sample taken for sequencing was blood. These TCRs come from a woman in her thirties or forties with Graves' ophthalmopathy.

This clonotype came up many times. This chain connects TRBV11-2 to TRBJ2-5, with D tentatively TRBD2 (6 bases). Trimming removed 5 bases at V and 4 bases at J, with 20 bases between. This CDR3 is 16 amino acids long. Germline V gives CDR1 SGHAT, CDR2 FQNNGV. DNA for the CDR3: TGTGCCAGCAGCCAAAGAGGAGGGGCGTTCGGAGAGACCCAGTACTTC. Amino acid sequence: CASSQRGGAFGETQYF.

The V call is TRBV27, the J call TRBJ1-6; D is uncertain. The CDR3 sequence is 15 residues long. V was cut by 0 bases and J by 9 bases, with 12 bases left in between. Germline assignment: CDR1 MNHEY and CDR2 SMNVEV (reference sequence). The CDR3 DNA reads as TGTGCCAGCAGTTTATCCCTTAGGTTTGGTTCACCCCTCCACTTT. Translating it yields CASSLSLRFGSPLHF.

This clonotype was seen ten or more times. This rearrangement joins TRBV20-1 to TRBJ2-3, with D possibly TRBD2 on 5 matching bases. Germline values: CDR1 DFQATT, CDR2 SNEGSKA (reference sequence). The CDR3 extends over 14 amino acids. Deletions cut 7 bases from V and 0 bases from J, with 14 bases between. This chain's CDR3 is CSGRGGWSTDTQYF. DNA for the CDR3: TGCAGTGGAAGAGGCGGGTGGAGCACAGATACGCAGTATTTT.